This T cell receptor beta chain was profiled in a study of CD8+CD57+ T cells in acquired aplastic anemia. Patients sequenced had flow cytometry evidence of CD8+CD57+ cell expansion. TCR beta VDJ and CDR3 profiling used genomic DNA as template. MiXCR, run by TCRdb on the reads, gives a single entry per CDR3 protein. The data contain about 160,000 distinct CDR3 sequences, 45% to 55% of them singletons. Trimming took 5 bases from V and 2 from J, leaving 10 bases between them. CDR3 length: 15 amino acids. Germline CDR1 reads SGHTA; CDR2 reads FQGNSA. The sequenced material came from sorted CD4+, CD8+, or CD8+CD57+ T cells (not recorded which) from PBMCs. The TCR sequence derives from a human donor with aplastic anemia. The rearrangement links TRBV7-2 to TRBJ1-6; D possibly corresponds to TRBD1 (6 bases). This CDR3 is CASSPDRPYNSPLHF. CDR3 sequence (DNA): TGTGCCAGCAGCCCGGACAGACCCTATAATTCACCCCTCCACTTT.